Below, one TCR beta chain is given with its context. What this receptor recognizes is not known. Per-base quality was not reported, and no clone a single base away is much larger than it. The collaborating institutions used their own protocols to collect whole blood in K2EDTA tubes. For TCRbeta analysis, collaborators shipped samples as frozen whole blood, isolated PBMCs, or DNA extracted from either of those sample types. The record originates from a study of blood T cell repertoires in COVID-19 (dated by TCRdb to the early 2020s). At the level of the whole study: The collaborator samples originated in the United States, Italy and Spain and spanned the acute and convalescent phases of COVID-19. The prospective study material was composed of cDNA or gDNA derived from T cells, B-cell-depleted T cells, or PBMCs. Subjects who had been exposed to COVID-19, were actively infected with it, or had recovered from it provided the deeply sampled blood TCRbeta repertoires that made up the dataset. The repertoires were made available in a free public database intended to serve as a resource for research on the immune response to SARS-CoV-2. The samples were drawn from two sources: the first 160 participants of the ongoing ImmuneRACE study, and 1,200 or so subjects contributed by 6 global collaborators. A de-identified subject ID, COVID-19 status, age in years and sex were almost always included in the sample metadata. Where available, HLA class I and class II types were obtained from metadata supplied by the sample provider rather than from assay-based typing. The paper as a whole reports these results and caveats: The amount of clinical and demographic metadata varied by source and participant and was provided uncurated.

Via the germline V gene, CDR1 is SGHVS and CDR2 FQNEAQ. From its cysteine to its phenylalanine, the CDR3 spans 16 amino acids. Only the CDR3 region is kept as DNA, spanning 48 bases read in frame from base 1. Trimming at the junction amounts to 1 base on V and 2 bases on J, and the germline ends lie 14 bases apart. The immunoSEQ Assay, a bias-controlled multiplex PCR, was used to amplify TCRbeta CDR3 regions from genomic DNA. In the source study's methods: Nucleated cell counts per sample were estimated from amplification of reference gene primers within the assay. To quantify the absolute abundance of each unique TCRbeta CDR3 rearrangement, sequence reads were collapsed and filtered. For each sample, productive Simpson clonality was calculated by taking the square root of Simpson's diversity index across productive rearrangements. In its TCRdb copy, this immuneACCESS table keeps in-frame sequences only and misses some clones. Where compared with another copy, unresolved V genes explain less than half of these, and the others have no known cause. V, J and clone size derive from that table, while D and trimming were established from the DNA sequence. For this sample there are over 65,000 clones; about 81% appear just once. 9.2% of the sample rests with the top ten.

The receptor chain draws on TRBV7-8 and TRBJ2-5, and possibly TRBD2, on 5 matching bases. This receptor was taken from a human donor in a cohort sampled during active COVID-19. The material sequenced was peripheral blood. The DNA sequence is as follows: TGTGCCAGCAGCTTAGTTAGTGCGGGTGGGCAAGAGACCCAGTACTTC. Its coded protein is CASSLVSAGGQETQYF. Reference TRBV7-8 and TRBJ2-5 genes cover what lies past the CDR3, so the full variable domain is GAGVSQSPRYKVAKRGQDVALRCDPISGHVSLFWYQQALGQGPEFLTYFQNEAQLDKSGLPSDRFFAERPEGSVSTLKIQRTQQEDSAVYLCASSLVSAGGQETQYFGPGTRLLVL.